A selection of T cell receptor beta chains follows, all from one sample in a study of shared clonotypes between healthy human individuals. Method: immunoSEQ multiplex PCR; TCRdb's copy keeps in-frame clones and lacks some. The sample has just over 2,000,000 clones; roughly 96% are singletons. The sample was naive CD4+ T cells sorted from blood. The receptors were sampled from a man younger than 35 in good health. Both conserved end residues are part of each CDR3. Fields, in order: CDR3 protein, CDR3 DNA, J gene, D gene, clone size, V gene. The D gene is left open where the match is weak. A row's size may be missing; if present it is once, few, many or a size class.

CDR3: CAWSFRDRYNEQFF; DNA: TGTGCCTGGAGTTTCCGGGACCGATACAATGAGCAGTTCTTC; J: TRBJ2-1; D: -; size: -; V: TRBV30
CDR3: CASTSLLWNTGELFF; DNA: TGTGCCAGCACTTCGTTATTGTGGAACACCGGGGAGCTGTTTTTT; J: TRBJ2-2; D: -; size: -; V: TRBV6-5
CDR3: CASSFQGLAGFDNEQFF; DNA: TGTGCCAGCAGCTTTCAGGGACTAGCGGGATTCGACAATGAGCAGTTCTTC; J: TRBJ2-1; D: TRBD2; size: -; V: TRBV11-2
CDR3: CASSYGGPPNEKLFF; DNA: TGTGCCAGCAGTTACGGGGGGCCTCCTAATGAAAAACTGTTTTTT; J: TRBJ1-4; D: -; size: -; V: TRBV6-5
CDR3: CASSLEPVTTDTQYF; DNA: TGCGCCAGCAGCTTGGAGCCGGTGACCACAGATACGCAGTATTTT; J: TRBJ2-3; D: -; size: -; V: TRBV5-1
CDR3: CASSFHDSYEQYF; DNA: TGTGCCAGCAGTTTTCACGACTCCTACGAGCAGTACTTC; J: TRBJ2-7; D: -; size: -; V: TRBV28
CDR3: CASSLQGSYEKLFF; DNA: TGTGCCAGCAGCTTACAGGGTAGTTATGAAAAACTGTTTTTT; J: TRBJ1-4; D: -; size: -; V: TRBV7-6
CDR3: CASSYRGGTPNEQFF; DNA: TGTGCCAGCAGTTACAGGGGGGGGACTCCCAATGAGCAGTTCTTC; J: TRBJ2-1; D: -; size: -; V: TRBV6-5
CDR3: CASSPGLVNTGELFF; DNA: TGCGCCAGCTCTCCGGGCCTTGTCAACACCGGGGAGCTGTTTTTT; J: TRBJ2-2; D: -; size: few; V: TRBV5-1
CDR3: CASSWDSWTEAFF; DNA: TGTGCCAGCAGCTGGGACAGTTGGACTGAAGCTTTCTTT; J: TRBJ1-1; D: TRBD1; size: -; V: TRBV11-2
CDR3: CASSVNSGRVGDTQYF; DNA: TGTGCCAGCAGTGTAAATAGCGGGAGGGTTGGAGATACGCAGTATTTT; J: TRBJ2-3; D: TRBD2; size: -; V: TRBV6-1
CDR3: CASSSRQGATEAFF; DNA: TGTGCCAGCAGCTCTCGACAGGGGGCGACTGAAGCTTTCTTT; J: TRBJ1-1; D: TRBD1; size: -; V: TRBV7-3
CDR3: CASLPGASGDNEQFF; DNA: TGTGCCAGCTTACCAGGCGCTAGCGGGGACAATGAGCAGTTCTTC; J: TRBJ2-1; D: TRBD2; size: -; V: TRBV18
CDR3: CASSLWFRESAYEQYF; DNA: TGTGCCAGCAGCTTGTGGTTCAGGGAGTCTGCTTACGAGCAGTACTTC; J: TRBJ2-7; D: -; size: -; V: TRBV5-6
CDR3: CASRGTYNQPQHF; DNA: TGTGCCAGCAGGGGGACTTATAATCAGCCCCAGCATTTT; J: TRBJ1-5; D: -; size: -; V: TRBV6-5
CDR3: CASNSDGSSGNTIYF; DNA: TGTGCCAGCAACTCGGACGGCAGCTCTGGAAACACCATATATTTT; J: TRBJ1-3; D: -; size: -; V: TRBV2
CDR3: CASSLGGAYGYTF; DNA: TGTGCCAGCAGCTTGGGGGGAGCCTATGGCTACACCTTC; J: TRBJ1-2; D: -; size: -; V: TRBV5-4
CDR3: CASSSQVQETQYF; DNA: TGTGCCAGCAGCTCTCAGGTTCAAGAGACCCAGTACTTC; J: TRBJ2-5; D: -; size: -; V: TRBV7-2
CDR3: CAISDGGYEQYF; DNA: TGTGCCATCAGTGACGGTGGCTACGAGCAGTACTTC; J: TRBJ2-7; D: -; size: -; V: TRBV10-3
CDR3: CASSEGHNSPLHF; DNA: TGTGCCAGCAGTGAAGGGCATAATTCACCCCTCCACTTT; J: TRBJ1-6; D: -; size: -; V: TRBV6-5
CDR3: CASSPSTGDYGYTF; DNA: TGTGCCAGCTCACCTTCTACAGGGGACTATGGCTACACCTTC; J: TRBJ1-2; D: TRBD1; size: -; V: TRBV18
CDR3: CASRPTGWTQHF; DNA: TGTGCCAGCAGGCCGACAGGGTGGACCCAGCATTTT; J: TRBJ1-5; D: TRBD1; size: -; V: TRBV28
CDR3: CSVQVSNQPQHF; DNA: TGCAGCGTGCAAGTTAGCAATCAGCCCCAGCATTTT; J: TRBJ1-5; D: -; size: -; V: TRBV29-1
CDR3: CASSFRQPQETQYF; DNA: TGTGCCAGCAGCTTCCGACAGCCCCAAGAGACCCAGTACTTC; J: TRBJ2-5; D: -; size: -; V: TRBV7-9
CDR3: CAWGVRGSQPQHF; DNA: TGTGCCTGGGGTGTCAGGGGATCGCAGCCCCAGCATTTT; J: TRBJ1-5; D: -; size: -; V: TRBV30
CDR3: CASSRTGSGEQYF; DNA: TGTGCCAGTAGTAGGACAGGGAGCGGCGAGCAGTACTTC; J: TRBJ2-7; D: TRBD1; size: -; V: TRBV19
CDR3: CASSLRQGVDSPLHF; DNA: TGTGCCAGCAGCTTACGACAGGGGGTAGATTCACCCCTCCACTTT; J: TRBJ1-6; D: TRBD1; size: -; V: TRBV7-2
CDR3: CASSLTGKSSYEQYF; DNA: TGTGCCAGCAGTTTGACAGGGAAGAGTAGTTACGAGCAGTACTTC; J: TRBJ2-7; D: TRBD1; size: -; V: TRBV6-5
CDR3: CASTSRGPQGYTQYF; DNA: TGTGCCAGCACGAGTCGGGGACCCCAAGGGTATACGCAGTATTTT; J: TRBJ2-3; D: -; size: once; V: TRBV6-5
CDR3: CASSYGAGAFNEKLFF; DNA: TGTGCCAGCAGTTATGGGGCAGGGGCCTTTAATGAAAAACTGTTTTTT; J: TRBJ1-4; D: -; size: -; V: TRBV6-6
CDR3: CSVEDRGTGGNYGYTF; DNA: TGCAGCGTTGAAGATCGGGGGACAGGGGGAAACTATGGCTACACCTTC; J: TRBJ1-2; D: TRBD1; size: -; V: TRBV29-1
CDR3: CASSFELTDTQYF; DNA: TGTGCCAGCAGCTTCGAACTCACAGATACGCAGTATTTT; J: TRBJ2-3; D: -; size: -; V: TRBV7-2
CDR3: CASSLDAGTGNTEAFF; DNA: TGTGCCAGCAGCTTAGACGCCGGGACAGGGAACACTGAAGCTTTCTTT; J: TRBJ1-1; D: TRBD1; size: -; V: TRBV7-2
CDR3: CASSFPLRYSPLHF; DNA: TGTGCCAGCAGTTTCCCTTTGAGGTACTCACCCCTCCACTTT; J: TRBJ1-6; D: -; size: -; V: TRBV28
CDR3: CSAGQLNTIYF; DNA: TGCAGTGCTGGGCAGTTAAACACCATATATTTT; J: TRBJ1-3; D: -; size: -; V: TRBV20-1
CDR3: CASSSQTYEQYF; DNA: TGCGCCAGCAGCTCACAAACCTACGAGCAGTACTTC; J: TRBJ2-7; D: -; size: -; V: TRBV5-1
CDR3: CASSPPPGLGTEAFF; DNA: TGTGCCAGCTCACCACCACCGGGGCTGGGCACTGAAGCTTTCTTT; J: TRBJ1-1; D: -; size: -; V: TRBV18
CDR3: CASGIDSTDTQYF; DNA: TGTGCCAGCGGTATCGACAGCACAGATACGCAGTATTTT; J: TRBJ2-3; D: -; size: -; V: TRBV6-1
CDR3: CASSRYGGAYEQYF; DNA: TGTGCCAGCAGCCGATACGGGGGGGCCTACGAGCAGTACTTC; J: TRBJ2-7; D: TRBD2; size: -; V: TRBV7-2
CDR3: CASSTHGTVNYGYTF; DNA: TGTGCCAGCAGCACCCATGGGACAGTAAACTATGGCTACACCTTC; J: TRBJ1-2; D: TRBD1; size: -; V: TRBV28
CDR3: CASSADRGRETQYF; DNA: TGTGCCAGCAGCGCGGACAGGGGTCGAGAGACCCAGTACTTC; J: TRBJ2-5; D: TRBD1; size: -; V: TRBV9
CDR3: CASTLGGSTDTQYF; DNA: TGTGCCAGCACCTTGGGCGGCAGCACAGATACGCAGTATTTT; J: TRBJ2-3; D: -; size: -; V: TRBV7-9
CDR3: CASRSSGATYEQYF; DNA: TGTGCCAGTCGATCTAGCGGGGCAACCTACGAGCAGTACTTC; J: TRBJ2-7; D: TRBD2; size: -; V: TRBV14
CDR3: CASSAQGGRTEAFF; DNA: TGTGCCAGCAGCGCCCAGGGGGGTAGGACTGAAGCTTTCTTT; J: TRBJ1-1; D: TRBD1; size: -; V: TRBV7-8
CDR3: CASSLFLGLGSDTQYF; DNA: TGTGCCAGCAGCTTGTTCTTGGGTCTGGGTTCAGATACGCAGTATTTT; J: TRBJ2-3; D: -; size: -; V: TRBV5-4
CDR3: CASSLVARPSGTYEQFF; DNA: TGTGCCAGCAGCTTAGTAGCTCGGCCTAGCGGGACCTATGAGCAGTTCTTC; J: TRBJ2-1; D: TRBD2; size: once; V: TRBV7-8
CDR3: CASSRLTGGTDTQYF; DNA: TGTGCCAGCAGCAGACTGACAGGCGGGACAGATACGCAGTATTTT; J: TRBJ2-3; D: -; size: -; V: TRBV5-6
CDR3: CASSSIGGRTYEQYF; DNA: TGTGCCAGCAGTTCCATAGGGGGTCGCACATACGAGCAGTACTTC; J: TRBJ2-7; D: -; size: many; V: TRBV28
CDR3: CASSQDLGTGSYEQYF; DNA: TGCGCCAGCAGCCAAGATCTCGGGACAGGGTCCTACGAGCAGTACTTC; J: TRBJ2-7; D: TRBD1; size: -; V: TRBV4-3
CDR3: CASRGTGNSPLHF; DNA: TGTGCCAGCCGCGGGACAGGGAACTCACCCCTCCACTTT; J: TRBJ1-6; D: TRBD1; size: few; V: TRBV6-5
CDR3: CASSIRVGDTEAFF; DNA: TGTGCCAGCAGCATCAGGGTAGGTGACACTGAAGCTTTCTTT; J: TRBJ1-1; D: -; size: -; V: TRBV7-2
CDR3: CASSLEGALNTEAFF; DNA: TGCGCCAGCAGCTTGGAGGGGGCCCTGAACACTGAAGCTTTCTTT; J: TRBJ1-1; D: TRBD1; size: -; V: TRBV5-1
CDR3: CASSWGQASTDTQYF; DNA: TGTGCCAGCAGTTGGGGTCAGGCTAGCACAGATACGCAGTATTTT; J: TRBJ2-3; D: -; size: -; V: TRBV28
CDR3: CASSFAIGTEGNTIYF; DNA: TGTGCCAGCAGCTTTGCTATCGGGACAGAAGGAAACACCATATATTTT; J: TRBJ1-3; D: TRBD1; size: -; V: TRBV7-9